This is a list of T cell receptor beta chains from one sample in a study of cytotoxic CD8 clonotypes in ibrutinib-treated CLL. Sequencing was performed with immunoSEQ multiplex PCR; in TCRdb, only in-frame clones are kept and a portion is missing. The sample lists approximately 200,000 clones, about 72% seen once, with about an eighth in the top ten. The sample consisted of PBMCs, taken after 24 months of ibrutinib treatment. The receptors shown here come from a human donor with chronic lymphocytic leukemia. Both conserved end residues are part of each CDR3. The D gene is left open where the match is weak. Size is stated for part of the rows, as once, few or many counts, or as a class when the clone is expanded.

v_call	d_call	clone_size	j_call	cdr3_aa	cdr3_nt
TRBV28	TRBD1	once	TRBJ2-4	CASSSYRGQLSAAKNIQYF	TGTGCCAGCAGTTCTTACAGGGGGCAGCTCAGCGCAGCCAAAAACATTCAGTACTTC
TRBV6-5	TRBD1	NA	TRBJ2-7	CASRDRDRGYEQYF	TGTGCCAGCAGAGACCGGGACAGGGGGTACGAGCAGTACTTC
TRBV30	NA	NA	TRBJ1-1	CAWSQGQVFEAFF	TGTGCCTGGAGTCAAGGGCAGGTCTTTGAAGCTTTCTTT
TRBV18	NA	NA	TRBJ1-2	CASSPSALPGGFYGYTF	TGTGCCAGCTCACCGTCGGCCTTGCCTGGCGGATTCTATGGCTACACCTTC
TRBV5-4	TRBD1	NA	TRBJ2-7	CASSRSGQGRADEQYF	TGTGCCAGCAGCCGAAGCGGACAGGGGAGGGCGGACGAGCAGTACTTC
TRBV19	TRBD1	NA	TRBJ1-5	CASSMTGLTNQPQHF	TGTGCCAGTAGTATGACAGGGCTTACCAATCAGCCCCAGCATTTT
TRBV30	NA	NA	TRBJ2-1	CAWSVSNEQFF	TGTGCCTGGAGTGTTTCCAATGAGCAGTTCTTC
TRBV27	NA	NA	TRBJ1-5	CASSLYYRDNQPQHF	TGTGCCAGCAGTTTATATTACAGGGATAATCAGCCCCAGCATTTT
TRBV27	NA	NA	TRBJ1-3	CASSLGLGNTIYF	TGTGCCAGCAGTTTAGGGCTCGGAAACACCATATATTTT
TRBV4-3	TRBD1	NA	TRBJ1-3	CASSQESQGAGGNTIYF	TGCGCCAGCAGCCAAGAGTCCCAGGGGGCGGGAGGAAACACCATATATTTT
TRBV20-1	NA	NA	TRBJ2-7	CSAVKGEQYF	TGCAGTGCGGTGAAAGGCGAGCAGTACTTC
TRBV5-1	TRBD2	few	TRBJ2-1	CASSSPWRERHNEQFF	TGCGCCAGCAGCTCACCCTGGCGGGAGCGGCACAATGAGCAGTTCTTC
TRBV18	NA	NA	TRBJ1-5	CASSPYARPDNQPQHF	TGTGCCAGCTCACCATACGCCAGGCCCGACAATCAGCCCCAGCATTTT
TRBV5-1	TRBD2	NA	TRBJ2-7	CASREGLAKGSYEQYF	TGCGCCAGCAGAGAGGGACTAGCTAAGGGCTCCTACGAGCAGTACTTC